This T cell receptor beta chain was documented in a study of cytomegalovirus exposure and HLA in healthy donors. Notes on the study in general: A highly shared variant cluster was judged a likely technical artifact. Many donors carried some public TCRs, although rarity characterized most TCR sequences.

As to this clone: What it recognizes is unknown.

Use of 60 Vbeta and 13 Jbeta primers characterized the PCR. Clones were sequenced by immunoSEQ multiplex PCR, and TCRdb holds only the in-frame ones, with some missing. Among around 200,000 clones listed, roughly four fifths were seen once. Input material: PBMCs. This receptor was obtained from a woman aged 25-40 years in good health and CMV-seropositive.

This CDR3 is CASLRTDTQYF. The DNA of the CDR3 is TGTGCCAGCTTGAGGACAGATACGCAGTATTTT. V usage is TRBV2 and J usage is TRBJ2-3; unclear D gene. This CDR3 contains 11 residues. Germline V gene lookup returns CDR1 SNHLY and CDR2 FYNNEI. V was shortened by 8 bases and J by 3 bases, with 6 bases between the two germline ends.